The 32 T cell receptor beta chains below all came from one sample that was sequenced in a study of shared clonotypes between healthy human individuals (dated by TCRdb to the early 2020s). CD8 naive samples were obtained by positive selection for CCR7 among CD45RO-negative cells, yielding a CD45RA+CCR7+ population from which TemRA cells were excluded. Libraries came from the immunoSEQ multiplex PCR assay. Imported from immuneACCESS, the table was reduced by TCRdb to in-frame sequences with V and J called. These copies leave out some clones; in studies compared against another copy, an unresolved V gene accounts for under half, and the cause of the remainder is not known. In this sample the table shows nearly 600,000 clones, nearly 97% of which occur a single time. Roughly 0.1% of the sample is taken by the ten largest. The specimen was naive CD8+ T cells sorted from blood. The intended sense of this specimen's cell subset or site label: CD45RA+CCR7+. These receptors all come from a woman in her twenties or thirties in good health.

The J gene is TRBJ1-5, the V gene TRBV10-3; no reliable D call. Trimming stripped 3 bases from V and 5 bases from J, with 8 bases between. From germline, CDR1 is ENHRY and CDR2 SYGVKD. The CDR3 is 13 residues long. CDR3 in DNA: TGTGCCATCAGTGAAAGTGGGTATCAGCCCCAGCATTTT. Its translation: CAISESGYQPQHF.

The gene calls are TRBV5-1 and TRBJ1-1, with D maybe TRBD1 (5 bases). V was shortened by 5 bases and J by 6 bases, with 14 bases between the two germline ends. CDR1 and CDR2 from the germline V gene are SGHRS and YFSETQ. The CDR3 loop spans 13 amino acids. In nucleotides, the CDR3 is TGCGCCAGCAGTTTCGGGGGTATCCCTGAAGCTTTCTTT. Its translation is CASSFGGIPEAFF.

A word on this clone: The junction differs from germline at one of its ends, possibly a read error. V is TRBV7-9 and J is TRBJ1-3; weak D call: TRBD1 (5 bases). The CDR3 has 16 amino acids. The germline V gene encodes CDR1 SEHNR and CDR2 FQNEAQ (reference sequence). CDR3 coding DNA: TGTGCCAGCAGCTACGGGGTAGGGGACTCTGGAAATACCATATATTTT. This translates into CASSYGVGDSGNTIYF.

This rearrangement joins TRBV27 to TRBJ2-7; D gene ambiguous. Germline values: CDR1 MNHEY, CDR2 SMNVEV (reference sequence). Trimming left V 3 bases short and J 3 bases short, with 15 bases between. There are 15 residues in the CDR3. The CDR3 is CASSFNVAQSYEQYF. As DNA, the CDR3 is TGTGCCAGCAGTTTTAATGTCGCGCAAAGCTACGAGCAGTACTTC.

In its sample, this clone was seen a few times. The DNA for the CDR3 is TGTGCCAGCACCCTAGGTCGGGGTGAAGCTTTCTTT. Translation gives CASTLGRGEAFF. J is TRBJ1-1 and V is TRBV28, with D unresolved. The length of the CDR3 is 12 residues. CDR1 and CDR2 from the germline V gene are MDHEN and SYDVKM. The ends were cut back, 7 bases at V and 7 bases at J, with 13 bases in the middle.

This clone occurred once. The chain couples TRBV28 to TRBJ2-1; D might be TRBD2 (6 bases). Trimming pared 6 bases from V and 3 bases from J, leaving 15 bases between. Germline CDR1 MDHEN, CDR2 SYDVKM. This CDR3 is 15 amino acids long. This CDR3 reads CASSLGEDFYNEQFF. DNA of the CDR3: TGTGCCAGCAGCTTGGGGGAGGATTTCTACAATGAGCAGTTCTTC.

Regarding this clone: Because it lacks the conserved phenylalanine or tryptophan at the end, this CDR3 is likely a read error. It is unclear where the CDR3 begins or ends on the DNA, so no DNA is shown, and the CDR3 is as TCRdb lists it. The chain employs TRBV7-3 and TRBJ1-4. Germline V CDR1 and CDR2: SGHTA, FQGTGA. A total of 12 residues make up the CDR3, ends included. Here the CDR3 reads CASWGNEKLSLS.

V and J are TRBV18 and TRBJ2-2; the D call may be TRBD1 or TRBD2 (5 bases each). Trimming took off 6 bases at V and 7 bases at J, with 21 bases between the two ends. This CDR3 comprises 16 residues. The germline V gene has CDR1 KGHSH and CDR2 LQKENI. CDR3 protein: CASSASPWDQFGELFF. CDR3 DNA: TGTGCCAGCTCCGCTTCACCTTGGGACCAATTCGGGGAGCTGTTTTTT.

The chain links TRBV19 to TRBJ2-1, with D possibly TRBD2 on 5 matching bases. The CDR3 covers 15 residues. Germline loops: CDR1 LNHDA, CDR2 SQIVND (reference sequence). V gave up 3 bases and J gave up 3 bases, with 12 bases separating them. As DNA, the CDR3 is TGTGCCAGTAGTATGAGGGCCTACCTCTACAATGAGCAGTTCTTC. Its translation: CASSMRAYLYNEQFF.

The chain has TRBV28 and TRBJ2-2; D possibly uses TRBD1 or TRBD2 (5 bases each). With 4 bases removed from V and 6 bases from J, the gap between germline ends came to 15 bases. The CDR3 spans 15 residues. Per the germline V gene, CDR1 is MDHEN and CDR2 is SYDVKM. CDR3 nucleotide sequence: TGTGCCAGCAGTTCCTCGGGGTTGGGGCCCGGGGAGCTGTTTTTT. The encoded protein is CASSSSGLGPGELFF. The whole variable domain, remainder taken from reference TRBV28 and TRBJ2-2, is DVKVTQSSRYLVKRTGEKVFLECVQDMDHENMFWYRQDPGLGLRLIYFSYDVKMKEKGDIPEGYSVSREKKERFSLILESASTNQTSMYLCASSSSGLGPGELFFGEGSRLTVL.

This chain uses TRBV7-8 with TRBJ2-7; perhaps TRBD2 as D (5 bases). This CDR3 has 13 residues. V lost 5 bases and J 0 bases, leaving 8 bases between the germline ends. The germline CDR1 and CDR2 sequences are SGHVS and FQNEAQ. The CDR3 bases are TGTGCCAGCAGCGGCGGACTCTCCTACGAGCAGTACTTC. It translates to CASSGGLSYEQYF.

In its sample, this clone was seen once. The rearrangement joins TRBV15 to TRBJ2-2, with TRBD2 matching 12 bases. Trimming cost V 0 bases and J 5 bases; bases outside gene matches: 16. CDR1 is LNHNV and CDR2 is YYDKDF in the germline V gene (reference sequence). The CDR3 runs to 21 residues. CDR3 in amino acids: CATSRDDPNTGLAGWTGELFF. CDR3 nucleotide sequence: TGTGCCACCAGCAGAGACGACCCTAATACAGGACTAGCGGGATGGACCGGGGAGCTGTTTTTT.

DNA for the CDR3: TGTGCCAGCAGCCAGGGACAGAAGGATACGCAGTATTTT. It codes for CASSQGQKDTQYF. The rearrangement links TRBV7-3 to TRBJ2-3, with TRBD1 matching 7 bases. V shed 5 bases, J shed 6 bases, and the junction held 5 bases outside the gene matches. This CDR3 is 13 amino acids long. CDR1 is SGHTA and CDR2 is FQGTGA in the germline V gene.

The chain links TRBV12-5 to TRBJ2-7; D remains ambiguous. The V end lost 1 base, the J end lost 7 bases, and 5 bases lay between the germline ends. From germline, CDR1 is LGHNT and CDR2 FRNRAP. The CDR3 extends over 11 amino acids. The chain's CDR3 is CASGLGREQYF. DNA for the CDR3: TGTGCTAGTGGTTTGGGAAGGGAGCAGTACTTC.

The chain links TRBV4-1 to TRBJ1-3, with D possibly TRBD1 on 5 matching bases. Germline V gene sequence: CDR1 MGHRA, CDR2 YSYEKL. The CDR3 extends over 16 amino acids. V lost 0 bases and J 8 bases, leaving 17 bases between the germline ends. CDR3 bases: TGCGCCAGCAGCCAAGAGCCGGGGGATAGAAGGGACACCATATATTTT. Its protein is CASSQEPGDRRDTIYF.

The V call is TRBV5-1, the J call TRBJ1-1; D gene unclear. V was cut by 0 bases and J by 1 base, with 10 bases left in between. There are 15 residues in the CDR3. Germline CDR1 reads SGHRS; CDR2 reads YFSETQ. CDR3 amino acids: CASSLVSVRNTEAFF. CDR3 DNA: TGCGCCAGCAGCTTGGTATCGGTGAGGAACACTGAAGCTTTCTTT.

The rearrangement uses TRBV7-2 and TRBJ2-1; the match to TRBD2 covers 13 bases. V lost 4 bases, J lost 5 bases, and 11 bases stayed unmatched. The CDR3 spans 18 residues. CDR1 is SGHTA, CDR2 FQGNSA, per germline. The CDR3 DNA follows: TGTGCCAGCAGCTGGGGGACTAGCGGGACTCAACGCCACAATGAGCAGTTCTTC. Translation: CASSWGTSGTQRHNEQFF. The full variable domain, with the rest looked up from reference TRBV7-2 and TRBJ2-1, is GAGVSQSPSNKVTEKGKDVELRCDPISGHTALYWYRQSLGQGLEFLIYFQGNSAPDKSGLPSDRFSAERTGGSVSTLTIQRTQQEDSAVYLCASSWGTSGTQRHNEQFFGPGTRLTVL.

The rearrangement links TRBV9 to TRBJ1-5; D unresolved. The CDR3 loop spans 15 amino acids. The germline CDR1 and CDR2 sequences are SGDLS and YYNGEE. V was pared by 2 bases and J by 6 bases, with 15 bases between. DNA of the CDR3: TGTGCCAGCAGCGTTGGAACATCCTCAGGTCAGCCCCAGCATTTT. Its protein product is CASSVGTSSGQPQHF.

The chain joins TRBV9 to TRBJ2-6; D gene unclear. Germline V CDR1 and CDR2: SGDLS, YYNGEE. This CDR3 is 16 amino acids long. Trimming took off 4 bases at V and 0 bases at J, with 11 bases between the two ends. The CDR3 nucleotides read TGTGCCAGCAGCCTAAACACCGGCTCTGGGGCCAACGTCCTGACTTTC. The encoded protein is CASSLNTGSGANVLTF.

This sequence joins TRBV7-3 and TRBJ2-3; 10 nucleotides agree with TRBD2. Germline assignment: CDR1 SGHTA and CDR2 FQGTGA. V dropped 3 bases and J dropped 0; count of bases not matched to a gene: 0. CDR3 size: 15 residues. This CDR3 is CASSLTSGSTDTQYF. DNA of the CDR3: TGTGCCAGCAGCTTGACTAGCGGGAGCACAGATACGCAGTATTTT.

The V call is TRBV2, the J call TRBJ2-2, with 14 positions matching TRBD2. The CDR3 is 16 residues long. V shed 4 bases and J 6 bases; nucleotides not matched to a gene: 4. The germline V gene encodes CDR1 SNHLY and CDR2 FYNNEI. The CDR3 DNA reads TGTGCCAGCAGTGGACTAGCGGGAGGGCCCGCCGGGGAGCTGTTTTTT. This gives the protein CASSGLAGGPAGELFF. Supplemented by reference TRBV2 and TRBJ2-2, the full variable domain reads EPEVTQTPSHQVTQMGQEVILRCVPISNHLYFYWYRQILGQKVEFLVSFYNNEISEKSEIFDDQFSVERPDGSNFTLKIRSTKLEDSAMYFCASSGLAGGPAGELFFGEGSRLTVL.

This clone was found once. The rearrangement uses TRBV4-1 and TRBJ2-2; 10 bases map to TRBD1. The trim removed 0 bases at V and 6 bases at J, leaving 7 bases unmatched. CDR1 and CDR2 from the germline V gene are MGHRA and YSYEKL. The CDR3 length is 17 residues. Here the CDR3 DNA reads TGCGCCAGCAGCCAAGAAGTGTTAGGACAGGGGGCCGGGGAGCTGTTTTTT. This translates into CASSQEVLGQGAGELFF.

DNA for the CDR3: TGTGCCAGCAGCTTAAGTGGCTCATACGAGCAGTACTTC. Translated: CASSLSGSYEQYF. V and J are TRBV11-1 and TRBJ2-7; D gene unclear. This CDR3 is built from 13 residues. Between the trimmed V and J ends, which lost 2 bases and 4 bases, there was a span of 9 bases. Per the germline V gene, CDR1 is SGHAT and CDR2 is FQDESV (reference sequence).

This clone has just one count. The CDR3 DNA is TGTGCCAGCAGCCCCCCGCCGGGACAGGAGGCTGTCGAGCAGTACTTC. Its protein is CASSPPPGQEAVEQYF. This chain uses TRBV13 with TRBJ2-7; 8 nucleotides line up with TRBD1. Losses at the gene ends were 5 bases for V and 6 bases for J; bases not matched to a gene: 15. Per the germline V gene, CDR1 is PRHDT and CDR2 is FYEKMQ (reference sequence). The CDR3 extends over 16 amino acids.

This chain joins TRBV27 and TRBJ2-7; TRBD2 agrees at 11 bases. Germline CDR1 and CDR2: MNHEY and SMNVEV (reference sequence). V lost 3 bases and J lost 7; bases outside the gene matches: 2. The CDR3 loop spans 13 amino acids. Written as DNA, the CDR3 is TGTGCCAGCAGTTTGGTAGCGGGAGGGGAGCAGTACTTC. Translating gives CASSLVAGGEQYF.

The gene calls are TRBV9 and TRBJ1-2; a weak D match, TRBD1 (6 bases). The CDR3 consists of 16 residues. V lost 0 bases and J lost 4, with 16 bases in between. Germline lookup yields CDR1 SGDLS and CDR2 YYNGEE. The CDR3 sequence: CASSVVSGAQAYGYTF. As DNA, the CDR3 is TGTGCCAGCAGCGTAGTGTCAGGGGCGCAGGCCTATGGCTACACCTTC.

The DNA of the CDR3 is TGTGCCAGCAGTTACAACCGGGACCACTCCTACGAGCAGTACTTC. It is translated as CASSYNRDHSYEQYF. This chain uses TRBV7-2 with TRBJ2-7; D possibly matches TRBD1 or TRBD2 (5 bases each). This CDR3 has 15 amino acids. Trimming left V 6 bases short and J 0 bases short, with 15 bases between. Germline V gene lookup returns CDR1 SGHTA and CDR2 FQGNSA.

The chain carries TRBV19 and TRBJ2-1; D not resolved. This CDR3 has 18 amino acids. Looked up from germline, CDR1 is LNHDA and CDR2 is SQIVND (reference sequence). Trimming left V 3 bases short and J 0 bases short, with 18 bases between. CDR3 sequence (DNA): TGTGCCAGTAGTATGTTAGGCCTAGGCTTGAGCTCCTACAATGAGCAGTTCTTC. It specifies CASSMLGLGLSSYNEQFF.

The chain recombines TRBV28 with TRBJ1-5, with no clear D. Trimming shortened V by 6 bases and J by 0 bases, and 12 bases separated the two germline ends. This CDR3 has 15 amino acids. Germline loops: CDR1 MDHEN, CDR2 SYDVKM. CDR3 nucleotides: TGTGCCAGCAGGGAACACCGGGATAGCAATCAGCCCCAGCATTTT. Residues: CASREHRDSNQPQHF.

The CDR3 is CASRGAVYNEQFF. CDR3 coding DNA: TGTGCCAGCCGAGGCGCCGTCTACAATGAGCAGTTCTTC. The gene calls are TRBV27 and TRBJ2-1; no clear D. With 8 bases removed from V and 3 bases from J, the gap between germline ends came to 11 bases. Germline V gives CDR1 MNHEY, CDR2 SMNVEV (reference sequence). The CDR3 is 13 amino acids.

This clone has only one observation. The chain recombines TRBV13 with TRBJ1-1, with D possibly being TRBD1 (5 bases). CDR1 and CDR2 (germline): PRHDT, FYEKMQ (reference sequence). The CDR3 loop spans 16 amino acids. Trimming pared 0 bases from V and 0 bases from J, leaving 11 bases between. The CDR3 protein is CASSLGGGSMNTEAFF. DNA of the CDR3: TGTGCCAGCAGCTTAGGCGGGGGGAGCATGAACACTGAAGCTTTCTTT.

This sequence joins TRBV19 and TRBJ1-1; D is unresolved. The length of the CDR3 is 16 residues. In germline, CDR1 is LNHDA, CDR2 SQIVND (reference sequence). Trimming took 0 bases from V and 2 from J, leaving 13 bases between them. In nucleotides, the CDR3 is TGTGCCAGTAGTATAGATCTATCGAGAACCAACACTGAAGCTTTCTTT. Its protein product is CASSIDLSRTNTEAFF. Drawing the rest from reference TRBV19 and TRBJ1-1, the complete variable domain is DGGITQSPKYLFRKEGQNVTLSCEQNLNHDAMYWYRQDPGQGLRLIYYSQIVNDFQKGDIAEGYSVSREKKESFPLTVTSAQKNPTAFYLCASSIDLSRTNTEAFFGQGTRLTVV.